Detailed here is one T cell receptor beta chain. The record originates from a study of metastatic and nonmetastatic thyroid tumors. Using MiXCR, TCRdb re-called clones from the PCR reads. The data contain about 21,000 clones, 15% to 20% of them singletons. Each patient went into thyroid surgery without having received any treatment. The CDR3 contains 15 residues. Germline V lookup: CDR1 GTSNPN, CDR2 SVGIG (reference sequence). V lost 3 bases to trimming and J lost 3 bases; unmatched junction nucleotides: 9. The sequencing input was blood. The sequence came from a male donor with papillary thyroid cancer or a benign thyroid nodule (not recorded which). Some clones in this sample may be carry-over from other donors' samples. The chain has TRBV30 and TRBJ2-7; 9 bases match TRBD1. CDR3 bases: TGTGCCTGGAGAGATCCCGGGACAGGGAACTACGAGCAGTACTTC. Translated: CAWRDPGTGNYEQYF. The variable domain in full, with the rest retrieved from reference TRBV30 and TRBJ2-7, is SQTIHQWPATLVQPVGSPLSLECTVEGTSNPNLYWYRQAAGRGLQLLFYSVGIGQISSEVPQNLSASRPQDRQFILSSKKLLLSDSGFYLCAWRDPGTGNYEQYFGPGTRLTVT.